These T cell receptor beta chains were read from a single sample in a study of T-cell reconstitution after alpha-beta-depleted transplantation in children. TCRdb reprocessed the PCR reads with MiXCR, giving one entry per CDR3 protein. The sample shows 190,000 or so distinct CDR3 sequences, about 6.8% of them seen only once. The sample in question was PBMCs from the stem cell graft donor, obtained from the stem cell graft. The receptors originated from a human donor who donated a stem cell graft to a child with Wiskott-Aldrich syndrome. Each CDR3 is given with its conserved first and last residue. The D gene is left open where the match is weak. Expanded clones get a size class; other rows say once, few or many, or leave the size out.

cdr3_length,clone_size,j_call,v_call,d_call,cdr3_nt,cdr3_aa
12,many,TRBJ2-7,TRBV20-1,-,TGCAGTGCTATCTTCGGGGGTTTAGGCCGAAGCTTC,CSAIFGGLGRSF
14,many,TRBJ1-1,TRBV12-3/TRBV12-4,-,TGTGCCAGCAGTTTAGCGCGGGGAGTTTCTGAAGCTTTCTTT,CASSLARGVSEAFF
14,many,TRBJ2-3,TRBV18,-,TGTGCCAGCTCGTCCGGGACTGTAGGGGATACGCAGTATTTT,CASSSGTVGDTQYF
15,-,TRBJ2-5,TRBV7-2,-,TGTGCCAGCAGCGCCCGACGAGGGGGCGGGAAGGCTGAATACTTC,CASSARRGGGKAEYF
14,many,TRBJ2-7,TRBV12-3/TRBV12-4,-,TGTGCCAGCAGTTTAGGACAGACCGCCTACGAGCAGTACTTC,CASSLGQTAYEQYF
15,many,TRBJ2-1,TRBV6-2/TRBV6-3,-,TGTGCCAGCAGTTGGGCCCCGACAGCCTACAATGAGCAGTTCTTC,CASSWAPTAYNEQFF
16,-,TRBJ2-7,TRBV5-5,-,TGTGCCAGCAGCTTCCTCGGCGGAGGCAGCTCCTACGAGCAGTACTTC,CASSFLGGGSSYEQYF
13,many,TRBJ2-3,TRBV12-3/TRBV12-4,-,TGTGCCAGCAGTTCCTCCTATACAGATACGCAGTATTTT,CASSSSYTDTQYF
14,-,TRBJ2-7,TRBV2,-,TGTGCCAGCCTTCAAAACAGGGATGCCTACGAGCAGTACTTC,CASLQNRDAYEQYF
19,-,TRBJ2-5,TRBV5-1,-,TGCGCCAGCAGCTTGGCCAATAGAGGGGCGAATTCGTACGGAGAGACCCAGTACTTC,CASSLANRGANSYGETQYF
15,many,TRBJ2-1,TRBV7-6,-,TGTGCCAGCAGCTCCACGACCGGGGGTTACAATGAGCAGTTCTTC,CASSSTTGGYNEQFF
15,many,TRBJ2-1,TRBV30,TRBD2,TGTGCCTGGAGTCGACGGGGACTAGCATTCCATGAGCAGTTCTTC,CAWSRRGLAFHEQFF
17,-,TRBJ2-3,TRBV30,-,TGTGCCTGGAGTACATTTTCGGGAGTTTCTAGCACAGATACGCAGTATTTT,CAWSTFSGVSSTDTQYF
14,many,TRBJ2-5,TRBV5-1,TRBD1,TGCGCCAGCAGCTTGCCAGGGGGCGCGGAGACCCAGTACTTC,CASSLPGGAETQYF
15,-,TRBJ2-4,TRBV7-9,-,TGTGCCAGCAGCCGCAGGATGAGGGATTCAGACATTCAGTACTTC,CASSRRMRDSDIQYF
15,once,TRBJ2-1,TRBV3-1,TRBD2,TGTGCCTGCACCCTCGGGACTAGCGGGGGAACCGAGCAGTTCTTC,CACTLGTSGGTEQFF
12,many,TRBJ2-7,TRBV12-3/TRBV12-4,-,TGTGCCAGCAGTTTGGTATCCCACGAGCAGTACTTC,CASSLVSHEQYF
15,few,TRBJ1-1,TRBV3-1,-,TGTGCCAGCAGCCACCGCGGGGGCGACACTCAGGGAGCTTTCTTT,CASSHRGGDTQGAFF
12,-,TRBJ2-7,TRBV2,TRBD2,TGTGCCAGCAGTCCGGGACTAGCGGGAGGGCCCTTC,CASSPGLAGGPF
14,many,TRBJ2-5,TRBV29-1,TRBD1,TGCAGCGTTAGGACAGGGTCAAACCAAGAGACCCAGTACTTC,CSVRTGSNQETQYF
13,many,TRBJ2-7,TRBV4-1,-,TGCGCCAGCAGCCAAGACCGCGAATACGAGCAGTACTTC,CASSQDREYEQYF
15,many,TRBJ2-4,TRBV4-3,-,TGCGCCAGCAGCCAGGGCAGGAATTCGGCAAACATTCAGTACTTC,CASSQGRNSANIQYF
14,many,TRBJ1-5,TRBV6-5,-,TGTGCCAGCAGTTACCGTGCGGGCAATCAGCCCCAGCATTTT,CASSYRAGNQPQHF
14,few,TRBJ2-7,TRBV7-9,TRBD1,TGTGCCAGCAGTCATGGACAGGGGAGTGACGAGCAGTACTTC,CASSHGQGSDEQYF
13,many,TRBJ1-1,TRBV9,-,TGTGCCAGCAGCGTAGGGGGGATGGGAGAAGCTTTCTTT,CASSVGGMGEAFF
14,-,TRBJ2-1,TRBV29-1,TRBD2,TGCAGCGTCCGGGGAGCGGGGGGGCCAGGGGAGCAGTTCTTC,CSVRGAGGPGEQFF
14,many,TRBJ1-5,TRBV20-1,-,TGCAGTGCTAGAGTGGGGTATAGCAATCAGCCCCAGCATTTT,CSARVGYSNQPQHF
18,-,TRBJ2-7,TRBV28,TRBD1,TGTGCCAGCAGTTCGCCGGCCGACCCCGGGACAGGGAGGAACGAGCAGTACTTC,CASSSPADPGTGRNEQYF
15,many,TRBJ2-7,TRBV7-2,-,TGTGCCAGCAGCCAAATGGACGGGATCCCTAGCGAGCAGTACTTC,CASSQMDGIPSEQYF
15,many,TRBJ2-7,TRBV7-9,TRBD2,TGTGCCAGCAGCCCCGGGGTAGCGGGATATGGAGAGCAGTACTTC,CASSPGVAGYGEQYF